Following are 22 T cell receptor beta chains from one sample sequenced in a study of monozygotic twins with inflammatory bowel disease. TCRdb re-called the 5' RACE reads; one entry per CDR3 protein, DNA not given. Its table lists 440,000 or so distinct CDR3 sequences. The sequenced sample consisted of blood. The receptors were sampled from a human donor with ulcerative colitis or Crohn's disease, or a healthy co-twin of an affected twin (not recorded which).

The chain joins TRBV5-1 to TRBJ2-3. Germline CDR1 SGHRS, CDR2 YFSETQ. The CDR3 has 13 amino acids. The CDR3 sequence: CASSLDGDGTQYF.

The chain recombines TRBV5-1 with TRBJ1-2; TCRdb's D call, TRBD1, is unchecked because there is no DNA. This CDR3 spans 15 amino acids. Germline V gene lookup returns CDR1 SGHRS and CDR2 YFSETQ. CDR3 sequence: CASSIQGGGNYGYTF. Complete variable domain (other parts from reference TRBV5-1 and TRBJ1-2): KAGVTQTPRYLIKTRGQQVTLSCSPISGHRSVSWYQQTPGQGLQFLFEYFSETQRNKGNFPGRFSGRQFSNSRSEMNVSTLELGDSALYLCASSIQGGGNYGYTFGSGTRLTVV.

The V call is TRBV11-2, the J call TRBJ2-7; with no DNA, the TCRdb D assignment of TRBD2 cannot be verified. From germline, CDR1 is SGHAT and CDR2 FQNNGV. This CDR3 comprises 15 residues. The CDR3: CASSADSPTSYEQYF.

The chain employs TRBV7-2 and TRBJ2-5; the D call from TCRdb, TRBD1, cannot be confirmed without DNA. This CDR3 has 14 amino acids. Germline-derived CDR1 and CDR2 are SGHTA and FQGNSA. This chain's CDR3 is CASSFRDTQETQYF.

The rearrangement uses TRBV7-2 and TRBJ2-5; with no DNA, the TCRdb D assignment of TRBD2 cannot be verified. The germline V gene encodes CDR1 SGHTA and CDR2 FQGNSA. This CDR3 contains 15 residues. The CDR3 spells CASSLEAGRRETQYF.

The chain couples TRBV20-1 to TRBJ2-3; TCRdb gives TRBD1 as the D gene, but with no DNA this cannot be confirmed. This CDR3 comprises 15 residues. Germline V gene data show CDR1 as DFQATT and CDR2 as SNEGSKA (reference sequence). The chain's CDR3 is CSARDEGRGTDTQYF.

The CDR3 loop is CSARTGGPSYEQYF. The J gene is TRBJ2-7, the V gene TRBV20-1; TCRdb gives TRBD1 as the D gene, but with no DNA this cannot be confirmed. Germline CDR1 and CDR2: DFQATT and SNEGSKA (reference sequence). The length of the CDR3 is 14 residues.

The CDR3 is CASSYDSILTQYF. The genes are TRBV7-2 and TRBJ2-3. The CDR3 spans 13 residues. Germline CDR1 and CDR2: SGHTA and FQGNSA. Variable domain in full (rest from reference TRBV7-2 and TRBJ2-3): GAGVSQSPSNKVTEKGKDVELRCDPISGHTALYWYRQSLGQGLEFLIYFQGNSAPDKSGLPSDRFSAERTGGSVSTLTIQRTQQEDSAVYLCASSYDSILTQYFGPGTRLTVL.

V and J are TRBV6-2 or TRBV6-3 and TRBJ2-3. The CDR3 has 14 residues. CDR1 and CDR2 (germline): MNHEY, SVGEGT. This CDR3 reads CASSYASVPDTQYF.

The V call is TRBV5-1, the J call TRBJ2-1; TCRdb reports TRBD2, a call that lacks DNA to check it against. CDR3 length: 14 residues. The germline V gene encodes CDR1 SGHRS and CDR2 YFSETQ. CDR3: CASKLAGGYNEQFF.

The CDR3 sequence is CASSLLEKQPQHF. This chain links TRBV7-2 with TRBJ1-5. The CDR3 runs to 13 residues. CDR1 is SGHTA and CDR2 is FQGNSA in the germline V gene.

The genes are TRBV19 and TRBJ1-6. This CDR3 contains 15 residues. Germline V gene data show CDR1 as LNHDA and CDR2 as SQIVND (reference sequence). CDR3 in amino acids: CASSMKSSYNSPLHF.

The chain is built from TRBV24-1 and TRBJ2-1; TCRdb returns TRBD2, unconfirmable since there is no DNA. The germline V gene encodes CDR1 KGHDR and CDR2 SFDVKD. The CDR3 is 18 amino acids. Here the CDR3 reads CARDRAGEWVKPYNEQFF.

This rearrangement joins TRBV30 to TRBJ2-7; TCRdb indicates TRBD2, and absent DNA this call remains unverified. Germline V CDR1 and CDR2: GTSNPN, SVGIG (reference sequence). This CDR3 has 12 amino acids. This CDR3 is CAWSRVGVEQYF.

This sequence joins TRBV6-2 or TRBV6-3 and TRBJ2-5; TCRdb returns TRBD1, unconfirmable since there is no DNA. Germline V gene sequence: CDR1 MNHEY, CDR2 SVGEGT. CDR3 length: 15 residues. The CDR3: CASTGQGDLFETQYF.

CDR3 protein: CASGQGWTEAFF. The gene calls are TRBV12-5 and TRBJ1-1; TCRdb lists TRBD1, though no DNA is available to test this call. The CDR3 totals 12 residues. Germline V CDR1 and CDR2: LGHNT, FRNRAP.

This chain connects TRBV21-1 to TRBJ2-3; lacking DNA, the TRBD2 call made by TCRdb goes unchecked. TRBV21-1 is deemed a pseudogene. CDR3 length: 15 residues. The CDR3 reads CASSKGLAVTDTQYF.

V usage is TRBV6-2 or TRBV6-3 and J usage is TRBJ2-5; TCRdb picks TRBD1, but there is no DNA to check that call. The CDR3 is 15 amino acids. Germline values: CDR1 MNHEY, CDR2 SVGEGT. The CDR3 sequence: CASSYYGQGSKTQYF.

The V and J genes are TRBV27 and TRBJ1-1; TCRdb returns TRBD1, unconfirmable since there is no DNA. Germline V gene sequence: CDR1 MNHEY, CDR2 SMNVEV (reference sequence). This CDR3 comprises 16 residues. The CDR3 here is CASSLYRDRGNTEAFF.

The chain recombines TRBV10-3 with TRBJ2-3; TCRdb lists TRBD2, though no DNA is available to test this call. In germline, CDR1 is ENHRY, CDR2 SYGVKD. The length of the CDR3 is 14 residues. CDR3 in amino acids: CATIPAGAADTQYF.

The V and J genes are TRBV3-1 and TRBJ1-1. Germline V gene sequence: CDR1 LGHDT, CDR2 YNNKEL (reference sequence). The CDR3 has 13 amino acids. The CDR3 spells CASSQLGNTEAFF. Combining the CDR3 with reference TRBV3-1 and TRBJ1-1 gives the whole variable domain DTAVSQTPKYLVTQMGNDKSIKCEQNLGHDTMYWYKQDSKKFLKIMFSYNNKELIINETVPNRFSPKSPDKAHLNLHINSLELGDSAVYFCASSQLGNTEAFFGQGTRLTVV.

This rearrangement joins TRBV5-4 to TRBJ1-2; without DNA, the TCRdb call of TRBD1 cannot be checked. The CDR3 extends over 16 amino acids. Germline assignment: CDR1 SGHNT and CDR2 YYREEE (reference sequence). The CDR3 is CASSRSGQDPNYGYTF.